This note documents a single T cell receptor (beta chain) sequence. The CDR3 runs 16 residues. The V gene end was trimmed by 7 bases and the J gene end by 10 bases; junction bases not matched to a gene: 18. CDR1 and CDR2 (germline): LNHDA, SQIVND (reference sequence). Libraries were prepared by immunoSEQ multiplex PCR; TCRdb keeps only in-frame clonotypes and omits some of them. The sample shows over 90,000 clones, more than 90% of them seen only once. This sample is part of a study of blood T cell repertoires in COVID-19. Sequenced: peripheral blood. This sequence originates from a woman aged 45-65 years with COVID-19, enrolled during active disease. V is TRBV19 and J is TRBJ1-5, with 8 bases matching TRBD1. The chain's CDR3 is CASTDSWTGRGLPQHF. Here the CDR3 DNA reads TGTGCCAGTACCGACTCATGGACAGGGAGGGGGTTACCCCAGCATTTT. Drawing the rest from reference TRBV19 and TRBJ1-5, the complete variable domain is DGGITQSPKYLFRKEGQNVTLSCEQNLNHDAMYWYRQDPGQGLRLIYYSQIVNDFQKGDIAEGYSVSREKKESFPLTVTSAQKNPTAFYLCASTDSWTGRGLPQHFGDGTRLSIL.